Sequencing of this T cell receptor (beta chain) was carried out in a study of OX40 agonist ivuxolimab in advanced cancers. Overall study results and limits: Circulating CD4+ and CD8+ T cells showed clonal expansion by week 6 at 0.1 to 3.0 mg/kg.

Some clones are missing from TCRdb's copy, which holds only in-frame ones; the method was immunoSEQ multiplex PCR. The top ten hold 0.95% to 1.2% of the sample, which has 70,000 to 95,000 clones, around nine tenths seen once. Concerning this clone: Its antigen remains unidentified.

The V gene's germline CDR1 is MNHEY and CDR2 SVGAGI. Deletions cut 0 bases from V and 5 bases from J, with 14 bases between. CDR3 size: 16 residues. The chain has TRBV6-5 and TRBJ2-1; D remains unclear. The receptor comes from an adult with an advanced solid tumor such as melanoma, head and neck, liver or kidney cancer. The sample was CD4+ or CD8+ T cells sorted from blood, taken in a trial of the OX40 agonist ivuxolimab. The CDR3 DNA reads TGTGCCAGCAGTTACTCGAATCGAAAGGTAAACAATGAGCAGTTCTTC. Its translation: CASSYSNRKVNNEQFF.